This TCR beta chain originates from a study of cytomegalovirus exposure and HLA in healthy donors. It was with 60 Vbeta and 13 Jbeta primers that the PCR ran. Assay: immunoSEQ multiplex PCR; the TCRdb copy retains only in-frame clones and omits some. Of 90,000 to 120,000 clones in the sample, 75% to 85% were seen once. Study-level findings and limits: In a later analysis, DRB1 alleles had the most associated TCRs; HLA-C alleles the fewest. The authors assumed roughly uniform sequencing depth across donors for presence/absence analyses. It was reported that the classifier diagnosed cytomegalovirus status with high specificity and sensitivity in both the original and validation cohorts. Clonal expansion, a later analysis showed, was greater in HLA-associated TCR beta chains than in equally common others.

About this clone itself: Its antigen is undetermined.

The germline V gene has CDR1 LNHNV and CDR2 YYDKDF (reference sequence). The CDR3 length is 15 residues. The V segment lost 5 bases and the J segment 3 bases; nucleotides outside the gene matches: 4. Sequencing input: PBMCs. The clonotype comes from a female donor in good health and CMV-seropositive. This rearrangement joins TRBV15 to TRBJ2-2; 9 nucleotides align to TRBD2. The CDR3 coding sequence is TGTGCCACCAGCCGCGGGGGGGGAGACACCGGGGAGCTGTTTTTT. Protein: CATSRGGGDTGELFF.